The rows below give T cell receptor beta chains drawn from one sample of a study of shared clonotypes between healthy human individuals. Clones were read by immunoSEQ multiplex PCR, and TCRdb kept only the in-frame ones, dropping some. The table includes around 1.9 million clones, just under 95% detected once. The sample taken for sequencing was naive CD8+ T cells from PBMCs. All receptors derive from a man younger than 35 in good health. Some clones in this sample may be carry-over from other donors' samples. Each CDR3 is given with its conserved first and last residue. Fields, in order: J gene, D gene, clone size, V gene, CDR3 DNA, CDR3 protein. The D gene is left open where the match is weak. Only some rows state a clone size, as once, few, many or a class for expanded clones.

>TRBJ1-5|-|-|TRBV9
TGTGCCAGCAGCGTAGGCCGAAGGGGTATTGAGCCCCAGCATTTT
CASSVGRRGIEPQHF
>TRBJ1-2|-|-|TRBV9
TGTGCCAGCAGCGTAGGAGGACAGCCTAACTATGGCTACACCTTC
CASSVGGQPNYGYTF
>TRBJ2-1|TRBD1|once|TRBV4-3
TGCGCCAGCAGCCAAGTTTGGGGTGACACAGGGGGTACTTACAATGAGCAGTTCTTC
CASSQVWGDTGGTYNEQFF
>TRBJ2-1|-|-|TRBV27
TGTGCCAGCAGTTTCCACCAGGGAAATGAGCAGTTCTTC
CASSFHQGNEQFF
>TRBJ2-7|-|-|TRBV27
TGTGCCAGCAGTAGTCAAACAGGTCACGAGCAGTACTTC
CASSSQTGHEQYF
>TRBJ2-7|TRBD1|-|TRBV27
TGTGCCAGCAGTTTAAGGGGACAGGGGTCCTACGAGCAGTACTTC
CASSLRGQGSYEQYF
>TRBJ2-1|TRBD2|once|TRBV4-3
TGCGCCAGCAGCCCTATAGCGGGAAAACACAATGAGCAGTTCTTC
CASSPIAGKHNEQFF
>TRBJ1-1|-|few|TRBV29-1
TGCAGCGTCCGACCCGCAGGGTTGGGCACTGAAGCTTTCTTT
CSVRPAGLGTEAFF
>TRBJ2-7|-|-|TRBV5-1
TGCGCCAGCAGCGAGGCCTACGAGCAGTACTTC
CASSEAYEQYF
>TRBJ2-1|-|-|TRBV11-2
TGTGCCAGCAGCGACTTTGGGAGTGAGCAGTTCTTC
CASSDFGSEQFF
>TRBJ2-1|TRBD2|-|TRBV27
TGTGCCAGCAGTTTAGGTCGCCTAGCGGGGGGCTACAATGAGCAGTTCTTC
CASSLGRLAGGYNEQFF
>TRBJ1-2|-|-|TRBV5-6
TGTGCCAGCAGCTCTCAGGGAAATGGCTACACCTTC
CASSSQGNGYTF
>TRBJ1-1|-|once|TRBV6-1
TGTGCCAGCAGTGAATATATGGGGAACACTGAAGCTTTCTTT
CASSEYMGNTEAFF
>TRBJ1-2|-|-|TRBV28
TGTGCCAGCAGCTATCCGAGCGGGGACTATGGCTACACCTTC
CASSYPSGDYGYTF
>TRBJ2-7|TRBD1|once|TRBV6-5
TGTGCCAGCAGAGGACAGGGGAGCTCCTACGAGCAGTACTTC
CASRGQGSSYEQYF
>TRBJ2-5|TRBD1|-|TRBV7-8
TGTGCCAGCAGCTTAAGGTTGGCAGGGGGTATGGAGACCCAGTACTTC
CASSLRLAGGMETQYF
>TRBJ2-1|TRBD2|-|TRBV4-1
TGCGCCAGCAGCGGCTGGACTAGCGGGAGGGAATACAATGAGCAGTTCTTC
CASSGWTSGREYNEQFF
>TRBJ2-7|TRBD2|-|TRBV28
TGTGCCAGCAGTTATAGCGGGGAGAACTACGAGCAGTACTTC
CASSYSGENYEQYF
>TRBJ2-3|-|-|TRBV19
TGTGCCAGCTCCGTCGGCACAGATACGCAGTATTTT
CASSVGTDTQYF
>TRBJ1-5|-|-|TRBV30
TGTGCCTGGAGTCCGGGGGCAGGTCAGCCCCAGCATTTT
CAWSPGAGQPQHF
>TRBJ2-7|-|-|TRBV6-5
TGTGCCAGCAGTTACTCTGAGGGGGGCTCCTACGAGCAGTACTTC
CASSYSEGGSYEQYF
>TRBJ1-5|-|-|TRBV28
TGTGCCAGCAGTTTCTTCGGGACCCCTCAGCCCCAGCATTTT
CASSFFGTPQPQHF
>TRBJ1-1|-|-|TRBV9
TGTGCCAGCAGCGTTAGCGGGGGGGCGAACACTGAAGCTTTCTTT
CASSVSGGANTEAFF
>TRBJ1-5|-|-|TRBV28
TGTGCCAGCAGTTTCATGGGGTCGGCTCAGCCCCAGCATTTT
CASSFMGSAQPQHF
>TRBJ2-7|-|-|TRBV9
TGTGCCAGCAGCCCGCGGGGAGCAGCGTCCTACGAGCAGTACTTC
CASSPRGAASYEQYF
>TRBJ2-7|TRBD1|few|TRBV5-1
TGCGCCAGCAGCTGGATGAGACAGGGATCGTACGAGCAGTACTTC
CASSWMRQGSYEQYF
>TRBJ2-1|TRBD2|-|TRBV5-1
TGCGCCAGCAGCCCGGGACTAGCGGGGGTCTACGCCAATGAGCAGTTCTTC
CASSPGLAGVYANEQFF
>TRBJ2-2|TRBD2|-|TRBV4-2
TGTGCCAGCAGCCAAGAAGGACTAGCGGGGGGACCGAACACCAGGGAGCTGTTTTTT
CASSQEGLAGGPNTRELFF
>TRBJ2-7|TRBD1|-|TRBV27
TGTGCCAGCAGCCCAACTACAGGGGGCGCGTCTGAAGAGCAGTACTTC
CASSPTTGGASEEQYF
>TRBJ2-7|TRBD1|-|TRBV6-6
TGTGCCAGCAGTTCAGGGGGCGAGCAGTACTTC
CASSSGGEQYF
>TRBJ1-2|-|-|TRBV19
TGTGCCAGTAGTCCATCAAGGGCAGGGACCGAGTACTATAACTATGGCTACACCTTC
CASSPSRAGTEYYNYGYTF
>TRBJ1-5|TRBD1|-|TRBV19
TGTGCCAGTAGTATCCTGACAGGGCTTACATCCCAGCCCCAGCATTTT
CASSILTGLTSQPQHF
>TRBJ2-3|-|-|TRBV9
TGTGCCAGCAGCGTCGGTGTAGTAGGCCTCACAGATACGCAGTATTTT
CASSVGVVGLTDTQYF
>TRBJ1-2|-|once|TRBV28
TGTGCCAGCAGTCCCTCTGGGGGGCTTGGCTACACCTTC
CASSPSGGLGYTF
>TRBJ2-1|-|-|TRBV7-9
TGTGCCAGCAGCTCCTTTACGAGGGGATACAATGAGCAGTTCTTC
CASSSFTRGYNEQFF
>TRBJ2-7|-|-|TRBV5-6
TGTGCCAGCAGCGCTCAAGGACTATTTGAGCAGTACTTC
CASSAQGLFEQYF
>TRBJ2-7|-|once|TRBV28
TGTGCCAGCAGTGATTCAACCGGGACCTCCTACGAGCAGTACTTC
CASSDSTGTSYEQYF
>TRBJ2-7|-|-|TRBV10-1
TGCGCCAGTTCCGAGGTGAGAGCCTACGAGCAGTACTTC
CASSEVRAYEQYF
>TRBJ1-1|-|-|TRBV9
TGTGCCAGCAGCGTAGCGGGGGCGCGGAGGACTGAAGCTTTCTTT
CASSVAGARRTEAFF
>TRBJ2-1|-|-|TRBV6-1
TGTGCCAGCAGGGACAGAAACTACAATGAGCAGTTCTTC
CASRDRNYNEQFF
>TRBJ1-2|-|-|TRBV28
TGTGCCAGCAGTTTGGCCGGGGAGGATGGCTACACCTTC
CASSLAGEDGYTF
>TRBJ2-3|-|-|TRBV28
TGTGCCAGCAGTTTATGGGCAGCCTCCACAGATACGCAGTATTTT
CASSLWAASTDTQYF
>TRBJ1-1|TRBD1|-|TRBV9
TGTGCCAGCAGCTCTAACCCGGACAGGGGGTTCTTAGGAACTGAAGCTTTCTTT
CASSSNPDRGFLGTEAFF
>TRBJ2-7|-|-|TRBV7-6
TGTGCCACCCTTAACGGGCGCGAGCAGTACTTC
CATLNGREQYF
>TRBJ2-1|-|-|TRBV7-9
TGTGCCAGCAGCTTAGCGCCTGGGAGATTAAACAATGAGCAGTTCTTC
CASSLAPGRLNNEQFF
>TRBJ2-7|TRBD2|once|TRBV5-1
TGCGCCAGCAGCGCCGGACTAGCGGGTACCTACGAGCAGTACTTC
CASSAGLAGTYEQYF